This passage covers 23 T cell receptor beta chains from one sample sequenced in a study of glioma-infiltrating T cells. TCR alpha and beta CDR3 regions were amplified from RNA using iRepertoire nested multiplex PCR. Each CDR3 protein gets one entry after TCRdb re-called the multiplex PCR reads with MiXCR. The sample includes over 140,000 distinct CDR3 sequences, roughly two fifths seen only once; the top ten take roughly a fifth. Sequencing used glioma tissue, nonneoplastic brain tissue, or PBMCs (not recorded which). These receptor sequences come from a human donor with low-grade glioma or glioblastoma, undergoing nonglioma brain surgery, or in good health (not recorded which).

This rearrangement joins TRBV6-6 to TRBJ2-5; D possibly corresponds to TRBD1 (5 bases). Deletions cut 0 bases from V and 2 bases from J, with 7 bases between. The CDR3 totals 14 residues. Germline V gene lookup returns CDR1 MNHNY and CDR2 SVGAGI (reference sequence). The CDR3: CASSYSYRQETQYF. The CDR3 DNA follows: TGTGCCAGCAGTTACTCGTACAGGCAAGAGACCCAGTACTTC.

V usage is TRBV6-1 and J usage is TRBJ2-1, with D unclear. V was pared by 4 bases and J by 0 bases, with 10 bases between. The CDR3 totals 15 residues. Germline lookup yields CDR1 MNHNS and CDR2 SASEGT. In nucleotides, the CDR3 is TGTGCCAGCAGTGCGGTACGGAGCTCCTACAATGAGCAGTTCTTC. Amino acid sequence: CASSAVRSSYNEQFF.

The chain links TRBV12-3 or TRBV12-4 to TRBJ1-1; maybe TRBD1 (5 bases). The CDR3 extends over 15 amino acids. V was cut by 7 bases and J by 3 bases, with 18 bases left in between. The CDR3 protein is CASTNHLGPDTEAFF. The CDR3 region has the DNA TGTGCCAGCACTAATCACCTGGGACCGGACACTGAAGCTTTCTTT.

The V call is TRBV19, the J call TRBJ1-1, with D unresolved. Germline V gene lookup returns CDR1 LNHDA and CDR2 SQIVND (reference sequence). V lost 9 bases to trimming and J lost 4 bases, with 15 bases between them. CDR3 length: 13 amino acids. The CDR3 DNA reads TGTGCCAGCAGCTTCGGCAGGAGCACTGAAGCTTTCTTT. Residues: CASSFGRSTEAFF.

This clonotype appeared many times. The rearrangement links TRBV20-1 to TRBJ2-1; D is undetermined. Germline CDR1 is DFQATT and CDR2 is SNEGSKA (reference sequence). Trimming removed 6 bases at V and 7 bases at J, with 10 bases between. CDR3 length equals 11 residues. The chain's CDR3 is CSAQGRNEQFF. The CDR3 region has the DNA TGCAGTGCCCAAGGGCGGAATGAGCAGTTCTTC.

This clonotype appeared a few times. The V and J genes are TRBV20-1 and TRBJ2-3; 13 nucleotides match TRBD2. V was clipped by 5 bases and J by 8 bases; unmatched bases: 4. CDR1 is DFQATT and CDR2 is SNEGSKA in the germline V gene (reference sequence). The CDR3 totals 13 residues. As DNA, the CDR3 is TGCAGTGCTTGGACTAGCGGGGGCAGTACGCAGTATTTT. Translating it yields CSAWTSGGSTQYF.

The chain is built from TRBV18 and TRBJ1-1; D not resolved. V lost 2 bases, J lost 3 bases, and 13 bases lay in between. Per the germline V gene, CDR1 is KGHSH and CDR2 is LQKENI. The CDR3 consists of 15 residues. The CDR3 loop reads CASSPMDGLDTEAFF. As DNA, the CDR3 is TGTGCCAGCTCACCAATGGACGGACTGGACACTGAAGCTTTCTTT.

This clonotype has just one count. The germline gene is not matched at one end of the junction; a read error may be the cause. The chain carries TRBV15 and TRBJ2-2; perhaps TRBD1 as D (6 bases). Looked up from germline, CDR1 is LNHNV and CDR2 is YYDKDF (reference sequence). The CDR3 runs to 16 residues. CDR3 bases: TGTGCCACCAGCAGAGGGGGGCGAGCGAACACCGGGGAGATGTTTTTT. Residues: CATSRGGRANTGEMFF.

This clonotype was observed once. One junction end disagrees with the germline gene, perhaps due to a read error. The chain employs TRBV7-2 and TRBJ2-5, with D perhaps matching TRBD1 or TRBD2 (5 bases each). Germline CDR1 SGHTA, CDR2 FQGNSA. The CDR3 consists of 16 residues. This CDR3 reads CASRSSTSGTQETRYF. The DNA of the CDR3 is TGTGCCAGCCGATCAAGCACGTCCGGGACCCAAGAGACCCGGTACTTC.

This chain connects TRBV3-1 to TRBJ2-3, with D uncertain. From germline, CDR1 is LGHDT and CDR2 YNNKEL (reference sequence). The CDR3 loop spans 14 amino acids. The germline V and J ends were trimmed by 2 bases and 2 bases, with 8 bases remaining between them. The CDR3 here is CASSQPPTTDTQYF. The CDR3 DNA reads TGTGCCAGCAGCCAACCCCCCACCACAGATACGCAGTATTTT.

This clonotype came up many times. This chain links TRBV6-1 with TRBJ2-5; D tentatively reads TRBD1 or TRBD2 (5 bases each). Germline V gene data show CDR1 as MNHNS and CDR2 as SASEGT. The CDR3 totals 13 residues. V lost 6 bases to trimming and J lost 5 bases, with 13 bases between them. DNA for the CDR3: TGTGCCAGCAGCCTAAGCTGGGGGGAGACCCAGTACTTC. It is translated as CASSLSWGETQYF.

J is TRBJ2-3 and V is TRBV28; TRBD2 aligns across 9 bases. CDR1 and CDR2 from the germline V gene are MDHEN and SYDVKM. The CDR3 is made up of 15 amino acids. Trimming cost V 6 bases and J 0 bases; bases outside gene matches: 4. CDR3 sequence (DNA): TGTGCCAGCAGCCAAGGACTAGCGAGCACAGATACGCAGTATTTT. Translating gives CASSQGLASTDTQYF.

Turning to this clonotype: The junction departs from germline at one end; a sequencing error may be responsible. The chain recombines TRBV4-1 with TRBJ1-4; maybe TRBD1 (6 bases). Germline values: CDR1 MGHRA, CDR2 YSYEKL. The CDR3 loop spans 14 amino acids. The CDR3 DNA reads as TGCGCCAGAAGCCCCGGGGGCTTGGATGAAAAACTGTTTTTT. It specifies CARSPGGLDEKLFF.

With regard to this clonotype: The germline gene is not matched at one end of the junction; a read error may be the cause. The chain links TRBV20-1 to TRBJ1-5; TRBD1 matches 8 bases. The CDR3 totals 15 residues. The germline V gene has CDR1 DFQATT and CDR2 SNEGSKA (reference sequence). The CDR3 region has the DNA TGCAGTGCCGATCCAGGGGGCCAGGGCAATCAGCCTCAGCATTTT. This sequence encodes CSADPGGQGNQPQHF.

As regards this clonotype: One end of the junction fails to match germline, which may point to a read error. The J gene is TRBJ2-7, the V gene TRBV6-1; TRBD1 might be the D (6 bases). Germline CDR1 is MNHNS and CDR2 is SASEGT. The CDR3 is 12 amino acids. As DNA, the CDR3 is TGTGCCAGCAGAGAAGGGGGCTACGAGCAGTACTTC. Protein sequence: CASREGGYEQYF.

The chain couples TRBV7-8 to TRBJ2-5, with 10 bases fitting TRBD2. CDR3 size: 14 residues. Germline values: CDR1 SGHVS, CDR2 FQNEAQ. J was trimmed by 3 bases and V by 7 bases; bases with no gene match: 5. CDR3: CASTRSGGEETQYF. The CDR3 DNA reads TGTGCCAGCACGCGGAGCGGGGGGGAAGAGACCCAGTACTTC.

This clonotype was seen a handful of times. The rearrangement uses TRBV6-1 and TRBJ1-5; TRBD1 matches 7 bases. CDR3 length: 14 residues. From germline, CDR1 is MNHNS and CDR2 SASEGT. V dropped 6 bases and J dropped 5; count of bases not matched to a gene: 7. CDR3 loop: CASSTGTAYQPQHF. The CDR3 bases are TGTGCCAGCAGCACCGGGACAGCGTATCAGCCCCAGCATTTT.

V gene TRBV10-3 combines with J gene TRBJ2-3, with 12 bases identical to TRBD2. CDR1 and CDR2 (germline): ENHRY, SYGVKD. The trim removed 8 bases at V and 6 bases at J, leaving 12 bases unmatched. The CDR3 totals 16 residues. The CDR3 spells CAILQDLAGGPDTQYF. The CDR3 bases are TGTGCCATCCTCCAAGATCTAGCGGGAGGGCCGGATACGCAGTATTTT.

The chain links TRBV20-1 to TRBJ1-3; D gene unclear. CDR1 and CDR2 (germline): DFQATT, SNEGSKA (reference sequence). This CDR3 contains 15 residues. The V and J ends lost 6 bases and 0 bases respectively, with 15 bases between them. The DNA for the CDR3 is TGCAGTGCACGGGCCGAGGCGAGCTCTGGAAACACCATATATTTT. Protein: CSARAEASSGNTIYF.

The chain couples TRBV2 to TRBJ2-3; no definite D call. Germline assignment: CDR1 SNHLY and CDR2 FYNNEI. Trimming stripped 4 bases from V and 0 bases from J, with 8 bases between. This CDR3 comprises 14 residues. CDR3 region: CASSVRTSTDTQYF. In DNA form, the CDR3 reads TGTGCCAGCAGTGTTCGGACCAGCACAGATACGCAGTATTTT. The entire variable domain, with the rest obtained from reference TRBV2 and TRBJ2-3, is as follows: EPEVTQTPSHQVTQMGQEVILRCVPISNHLYFYWYRQILGQKVEFLVSFYNNEISEKSEIFDDQFSVERPDGSNFTLKIRSTKLEDSAMYFCASSVRTSTDTQYFGPGTRLTVL.

The chain combines TRBV18 with TRBJ2-5; D is ambiguous. Germline values: CDR1 KGHSH, CDR2 LQKENI. Trimming left V 4 bases short and J 2 bases short, with 11 bases between. CDR3 size: 14 residues. The DNA of the CDR3 is TGTGCCAGCTCACGCTTCGAGCGTCAAGAGACCCAGTACTTC. Residues: CASSRFERQETQYF.

V is TRBV2 and J is TRBJ2-7; the D call may be TRBD1 or TRBD2 (6 bases each). CDR1 SNHLY and CDR2 FYNNEI come from the germline V gene. The V end was cut by 3 bases, the J end by 2 bases, with 11 bases between. There are 14 residues in the CDR3. CDR3 in amino acids: CASSDRGRTYEQYF. The CDR3 nucleotides are TGTGCCAGCAGTGATCGGGGGCGAACCTACGAGCAGTACTTC. Filled out from reference TRBV2 and TRBJ2-7, the complete variable domain reads EPEVTQTPSHQVTQMGQEVILRCVPISNHLYFYWYRQILGQKVEFLVSFYNNEISEKSEIFDDQFSVERPDGSNFTLKIRSTKLEDSAMYFCASSDRGRTYEQYFGPGTRLTVT.

The V call is TRBV6-2 or TRBV6-3, the J call TRBJ1-2, with 8 bases matching TRBD1. After removal of 6 bases from V and 6 bases from J, the junction contained 9 bases not matched to a gene. CDR1 is MNHEY and CDR2 is SVGEGT in the germline V gene. CDR3 length: 14 residues. CDR3 amino acids: CASRDRTGWHGYTF. CDR3 DNA: TGTGCCAGCAGGGATAGGACAGGGTGGCATGGCTACACCTTC.